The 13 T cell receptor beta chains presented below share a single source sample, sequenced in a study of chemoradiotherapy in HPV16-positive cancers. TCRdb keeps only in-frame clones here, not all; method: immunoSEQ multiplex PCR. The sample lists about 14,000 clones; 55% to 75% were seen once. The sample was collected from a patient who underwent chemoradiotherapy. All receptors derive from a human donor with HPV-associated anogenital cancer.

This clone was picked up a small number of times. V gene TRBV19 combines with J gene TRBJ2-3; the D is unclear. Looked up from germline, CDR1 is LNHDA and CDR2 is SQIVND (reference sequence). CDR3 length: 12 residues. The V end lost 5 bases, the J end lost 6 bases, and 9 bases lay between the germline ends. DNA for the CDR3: TGTGCCAGTAGTGTCCCGCGGGATACGCAGTATTTT. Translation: CASSVPRDTQYF. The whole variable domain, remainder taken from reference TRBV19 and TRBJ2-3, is DGGITQSPKYLFRKEGQNVTLSCEQNLNHDAMYWYRQDPGQGLRLIYYSQIVNDFQKGDIAEGYSVSREKKESFPLTVTSAQKNPTAFYLCASSVPRDTQYFGPGTRLTVL.

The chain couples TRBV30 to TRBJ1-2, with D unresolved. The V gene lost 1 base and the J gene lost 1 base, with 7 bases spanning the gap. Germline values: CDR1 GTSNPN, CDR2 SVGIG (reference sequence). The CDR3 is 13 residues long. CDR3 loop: CAWSAVHNYGYTF. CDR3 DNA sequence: TGTGCCTGGAGTGCCGTCCATAACTATGGCTACACCTTC.

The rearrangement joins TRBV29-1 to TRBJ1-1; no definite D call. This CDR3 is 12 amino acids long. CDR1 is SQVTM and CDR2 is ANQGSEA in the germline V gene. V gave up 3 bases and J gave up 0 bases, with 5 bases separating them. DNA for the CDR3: TGCAGCGTTGATGCCGTGAACACTGAAGCTTTCTTT. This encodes CSVDAVNTEAFF.

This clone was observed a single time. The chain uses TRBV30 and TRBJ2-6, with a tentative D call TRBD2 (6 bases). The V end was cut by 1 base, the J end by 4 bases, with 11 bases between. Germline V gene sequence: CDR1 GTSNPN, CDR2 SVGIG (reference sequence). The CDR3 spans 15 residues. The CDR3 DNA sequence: TGTGCCTGGAGTGGGAGGGGTATAGGGGCCAACGTCCTGACTTTC. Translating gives CAWSGRGIGANVLTF.

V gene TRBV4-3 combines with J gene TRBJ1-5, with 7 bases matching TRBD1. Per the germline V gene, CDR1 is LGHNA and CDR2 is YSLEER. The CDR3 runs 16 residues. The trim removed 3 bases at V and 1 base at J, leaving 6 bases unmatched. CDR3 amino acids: CASSQSTGVSNQPQHF. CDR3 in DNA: TGCGCCAGCAGCCAGTCTACAGGGGTGAGCAATCAGCCCCAGCATTTT.

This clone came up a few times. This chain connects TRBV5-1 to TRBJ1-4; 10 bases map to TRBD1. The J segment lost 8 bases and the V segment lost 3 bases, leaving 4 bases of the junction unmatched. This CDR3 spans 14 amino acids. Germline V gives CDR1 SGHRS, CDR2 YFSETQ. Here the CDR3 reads CASSSGTGEEKLFF. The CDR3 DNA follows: TGCGCCAGCAGCTCCGGGACAGGGGAGGAAAAACTGTTTTTT.

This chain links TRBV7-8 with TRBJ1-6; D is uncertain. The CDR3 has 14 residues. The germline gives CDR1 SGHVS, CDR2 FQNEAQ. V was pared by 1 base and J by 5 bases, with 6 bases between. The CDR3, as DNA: TGTGCCAGCAGCTTAGGTCAAAATAATTCACCCCTCCACTTT. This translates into CASSLGQNNSPLHF.

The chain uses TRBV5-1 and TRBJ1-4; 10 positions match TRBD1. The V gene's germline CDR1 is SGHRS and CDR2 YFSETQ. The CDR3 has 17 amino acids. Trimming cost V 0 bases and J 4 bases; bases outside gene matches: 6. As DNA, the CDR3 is TGCGCCAGCAGCTTGGAGGGACAGGGGAGTATTAATGAAAAACTGTTTTTT. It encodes CASSLEGQGSINEKLFF.

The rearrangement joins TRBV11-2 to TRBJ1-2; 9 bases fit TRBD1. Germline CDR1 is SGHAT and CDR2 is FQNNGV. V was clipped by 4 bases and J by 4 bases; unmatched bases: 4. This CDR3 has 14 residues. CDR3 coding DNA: TGTGCCAGCAGCTCATCGACAGGGGGCTATGGCTACACCTTC. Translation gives CASSSSTGGYGYTF. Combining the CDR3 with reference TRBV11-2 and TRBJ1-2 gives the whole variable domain EAGVAQSPRYKIIEKRQSVAFWCNPISGHATLYWYQQILGQGPKLLIQFQNNGVVDDSQLPKDRFSAERLKGVDSTLKIQPAKLEDSAVYLCASSSSTGGYGYTFGSGTRLTVV.

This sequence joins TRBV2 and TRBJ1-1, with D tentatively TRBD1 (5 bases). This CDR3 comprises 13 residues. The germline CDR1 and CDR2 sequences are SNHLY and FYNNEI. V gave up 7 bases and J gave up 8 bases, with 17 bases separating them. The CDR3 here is CASKTLSRQEAFF. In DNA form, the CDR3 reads TGTGCCAGCAAAACTCTTTCCCGACAGGAAGCTTTCTTT. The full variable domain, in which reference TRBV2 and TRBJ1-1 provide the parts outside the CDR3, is EPEVTQTPSHQVTQMGQEVILRCVPISNHLYFYWYRQILGQKVEFLVSFYNNEISEKSEIFDDQFSVERPDGSNFTLKIRSTKLEDSAMYFCASKTLSRQEAFFGQGTRLTVV.

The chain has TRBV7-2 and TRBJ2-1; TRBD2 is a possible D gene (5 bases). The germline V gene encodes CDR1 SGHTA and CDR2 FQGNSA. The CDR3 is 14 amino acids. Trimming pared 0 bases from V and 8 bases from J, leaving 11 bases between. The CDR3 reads CASSLAGSTYEQFF. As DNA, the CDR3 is TGTGCCAGCAGCTTAGCGGGGAGCACCTATGAGCAGTTCTTC.

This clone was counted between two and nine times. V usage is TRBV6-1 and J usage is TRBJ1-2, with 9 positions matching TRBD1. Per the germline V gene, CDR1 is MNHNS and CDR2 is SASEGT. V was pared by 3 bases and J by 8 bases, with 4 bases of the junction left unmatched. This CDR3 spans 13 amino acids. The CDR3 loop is CASSEGQGGGYTF. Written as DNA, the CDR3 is TGTGCCAGCAGTGAGGGACAGGGAGGCGGCTACACCTTC.

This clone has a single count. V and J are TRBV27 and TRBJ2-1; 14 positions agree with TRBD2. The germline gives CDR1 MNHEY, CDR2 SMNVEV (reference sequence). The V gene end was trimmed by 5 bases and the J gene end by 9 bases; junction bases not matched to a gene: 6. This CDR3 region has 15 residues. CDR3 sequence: CASSLWTSGGSEQFF. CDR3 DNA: TGTGCCAGCAGTCTTTGGACTAGCGGGGGGTCTGAGCAGTTCTTC.